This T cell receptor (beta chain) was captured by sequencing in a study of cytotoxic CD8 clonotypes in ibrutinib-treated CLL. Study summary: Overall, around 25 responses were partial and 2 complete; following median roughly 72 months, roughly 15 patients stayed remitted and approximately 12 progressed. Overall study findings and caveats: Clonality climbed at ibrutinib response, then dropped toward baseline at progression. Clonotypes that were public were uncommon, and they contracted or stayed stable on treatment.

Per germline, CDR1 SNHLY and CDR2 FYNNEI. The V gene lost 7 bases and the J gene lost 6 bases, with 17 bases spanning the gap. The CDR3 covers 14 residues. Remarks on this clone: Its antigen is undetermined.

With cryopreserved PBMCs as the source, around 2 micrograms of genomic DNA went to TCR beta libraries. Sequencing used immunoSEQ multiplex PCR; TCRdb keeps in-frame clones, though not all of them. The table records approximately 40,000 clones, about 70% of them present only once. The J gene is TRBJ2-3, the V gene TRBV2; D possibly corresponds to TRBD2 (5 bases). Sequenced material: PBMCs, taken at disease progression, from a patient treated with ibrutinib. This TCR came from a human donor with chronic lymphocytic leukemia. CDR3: CASIGRTSRDTQYF. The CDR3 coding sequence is TGTGCCAGCATTGGGCGGACTTCCCGTGATACGCAGTATTTT.